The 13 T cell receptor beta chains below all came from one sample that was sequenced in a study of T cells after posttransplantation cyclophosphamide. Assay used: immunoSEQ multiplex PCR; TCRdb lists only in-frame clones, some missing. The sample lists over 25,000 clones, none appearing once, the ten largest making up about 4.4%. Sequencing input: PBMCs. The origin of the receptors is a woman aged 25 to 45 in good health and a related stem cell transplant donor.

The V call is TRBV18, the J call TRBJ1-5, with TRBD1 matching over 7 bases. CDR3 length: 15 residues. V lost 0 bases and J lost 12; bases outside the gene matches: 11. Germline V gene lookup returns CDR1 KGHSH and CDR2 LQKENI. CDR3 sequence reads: CASSPPAIGTEGQHF. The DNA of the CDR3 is TGTGCCAGCTCACCACCAGCGATTGGGACAGAGGGCCAGCATTTT.

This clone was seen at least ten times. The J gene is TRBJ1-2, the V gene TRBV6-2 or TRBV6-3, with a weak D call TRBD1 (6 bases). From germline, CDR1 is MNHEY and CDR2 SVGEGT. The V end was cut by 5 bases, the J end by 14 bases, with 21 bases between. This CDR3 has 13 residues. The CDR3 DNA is TGTGCCAGCAGTAATTCCGCTAACAGGGTGGCGACCTTC. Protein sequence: CASSNSANRVATF.

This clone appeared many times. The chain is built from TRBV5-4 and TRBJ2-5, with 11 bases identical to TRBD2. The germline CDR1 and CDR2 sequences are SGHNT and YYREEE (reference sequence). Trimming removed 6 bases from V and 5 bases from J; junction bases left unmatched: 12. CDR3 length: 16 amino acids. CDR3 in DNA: TGTGCCAGCACTAAGTATAGCGGGGGGGCCGGCGAGACCCAGTACTTC. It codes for CASTKYSGGAGETQYF.

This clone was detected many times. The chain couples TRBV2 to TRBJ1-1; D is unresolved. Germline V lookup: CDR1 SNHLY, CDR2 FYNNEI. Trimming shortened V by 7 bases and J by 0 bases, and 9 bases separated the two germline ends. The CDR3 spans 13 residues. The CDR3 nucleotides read TGTGCCAGCAACGCAGAAATGAACACTGAAGCTTTCTTT. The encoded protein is CASNAEMNTEAFF.

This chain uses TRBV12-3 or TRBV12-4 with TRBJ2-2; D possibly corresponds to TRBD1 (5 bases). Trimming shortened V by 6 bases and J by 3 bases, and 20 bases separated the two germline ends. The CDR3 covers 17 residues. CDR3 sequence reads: CASRKSLGAHYTGELFF. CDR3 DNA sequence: TGTGCCAGCAGGAAGTCGTTAGGGGCGCATTACACCGGGGAGCTGTTTTTT.

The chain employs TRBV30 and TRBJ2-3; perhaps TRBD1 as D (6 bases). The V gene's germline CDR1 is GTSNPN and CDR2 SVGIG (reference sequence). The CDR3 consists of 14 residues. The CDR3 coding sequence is TGTGCTGGCACGCAGGGGTCCAGCACAGATACGCAGTATTTT. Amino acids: CAGTQGSSTDTQYF.

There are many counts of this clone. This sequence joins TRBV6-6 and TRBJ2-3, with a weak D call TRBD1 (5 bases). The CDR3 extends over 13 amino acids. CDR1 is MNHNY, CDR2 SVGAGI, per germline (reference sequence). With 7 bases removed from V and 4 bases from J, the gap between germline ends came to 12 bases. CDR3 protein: CASTPRAPDTQYF. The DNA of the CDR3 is TGTGCCAGCACCCCCAGGGCCCCAGATACGCAGTATTTT.

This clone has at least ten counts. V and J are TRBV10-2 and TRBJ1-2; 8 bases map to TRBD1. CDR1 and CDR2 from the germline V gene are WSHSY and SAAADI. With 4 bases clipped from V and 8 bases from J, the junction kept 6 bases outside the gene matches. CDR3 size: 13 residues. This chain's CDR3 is CASSAGQEGGYTF. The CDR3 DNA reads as TGCGCCAGCAGTGCGGGACAGGAAGGGGGCTACACCTTC.

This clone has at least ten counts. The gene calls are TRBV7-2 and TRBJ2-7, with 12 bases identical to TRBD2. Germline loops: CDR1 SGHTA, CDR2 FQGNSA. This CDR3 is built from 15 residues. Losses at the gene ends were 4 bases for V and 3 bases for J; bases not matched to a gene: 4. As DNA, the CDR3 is TGTGCCAGCAGCTCCCGGACTAGCGGGGTCTACGAGCAGTACTTC. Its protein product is CASSSRTSGVYEQYF.

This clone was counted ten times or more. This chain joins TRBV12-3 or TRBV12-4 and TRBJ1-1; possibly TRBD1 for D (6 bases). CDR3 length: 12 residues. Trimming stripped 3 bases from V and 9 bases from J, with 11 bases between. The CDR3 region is CASSLGWGQAFF. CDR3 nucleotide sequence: TGTGCCAGCAGTTTGGGTTGGGGGCAAGCTTTCTTT.

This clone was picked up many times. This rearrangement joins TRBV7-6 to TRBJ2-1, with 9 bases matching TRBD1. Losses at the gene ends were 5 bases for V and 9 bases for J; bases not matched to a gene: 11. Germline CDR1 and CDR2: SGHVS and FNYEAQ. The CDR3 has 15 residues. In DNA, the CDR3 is TGTGCCAGCAGCGCTGCCTCGGGACAGGGAGGTGAGCAGTTCTTC. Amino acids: CASSAASGQGGEQFF.

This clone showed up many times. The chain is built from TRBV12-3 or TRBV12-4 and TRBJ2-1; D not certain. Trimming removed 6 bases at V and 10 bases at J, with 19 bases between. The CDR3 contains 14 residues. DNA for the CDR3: TGTGCCAGCAGGCCGACTTTTGGTCGACTCGAGCAGTTCTTC. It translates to CASRPTFGRLEQFF.

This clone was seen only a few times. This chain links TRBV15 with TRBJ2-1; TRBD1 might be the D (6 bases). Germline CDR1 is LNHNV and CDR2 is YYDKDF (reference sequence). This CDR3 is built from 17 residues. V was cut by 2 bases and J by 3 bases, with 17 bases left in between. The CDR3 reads CATSRLRGRGRYNEQFF. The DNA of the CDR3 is TGTGCCACCAGCAGACTTCGGGGCAGGGGACGCTACAATGAGCAGTTCTTC.